This entry lists 18 T cell receptor beta chains sequenced from one sample in a study of long-term antiretroviral therapy in people with HIV. The immunoSEQ assay was v3.0, run at survey level. Method: immunoSEQ multiplex PCR; TCRdb's copy keeps in-frame clones and lacks some. The profile shows 19,000 or so clones, roughly 78% of them singletons. Material: unsorted PBMCs, obtained 0.2 years after starting antiretroviral therapy. The source is a woman aged 40 to 50 with HIV.

The chain recombines TRBV19 with TRBJ2-2; TRBD2 aligns across 11 bases. This CDR3 is built from 20 residues. The V and J ends lost 2 bases and 4 bases, in that order; junction bases with no gene match: 15. CDR1 is LNHDA and CDR2 is SQIVND in the germline V gene (reference sequence). The CDR3 sequence: CASSILPGLAESRGTGELFF. Written as DNA, the CDR3 is TGTGCCAGTAGTATACTCCCGGGACTAGCGGAGAGCCGCGGCACCGGGGAGCTGTTTTTT.

This clone was detected only a few times. The rearrangement joins TRBV5-1 to TRBJ2-2, with 14 bases lining up with TRBD2. Germline loops: CDR1 SGHRS, CDR2 YFSETQ. Germline trimming cut 4 bases from V and 4 bases from J; bases unmatched to any gene: 3. This CDR3 spans 16 amino acids. DNA of the CDR3: TGCGCCAGCAGCAGGGGACTAGCGGGGGTCACCGGGGAGCTGTTTTTT. Translating gives CASSRGLAGVTGELFF.

V gene TRBV7-9 combines with J gene TRBJ2-7; D is possibly TRBD2 (5 bases). This CDR3 region has 12 residues. Germline CDR1 SEHNR, CDR2 FQNEAQ (reference sequence). V shed 7 bases and J shed 4 bases, with 11 bases lying between them. CDR3 residues: CASTRSGYEQYF. CDR3 DNA: TGTGCCAGCACGCGTTCGGGGTACGAGCAGTACTTC.

This clone occurred a few times. V usage is TRBV10-3 and J usage is TRBJ1-6; a weak D match, TRBD1 (5 bases). Per the germline V gene, CDR1 is ENHRY and CDR2 is SYGVKD. There are 15 residues in the CDR3. V dropped 3 bases and J dropped 4 bases, with 10 bases sitting between them. CDR3 nucleotide sequence: TGTGCCATCAGTGAAGAGGCAGGGTATAATTCACCCCTCCACTTT. This codes for CAISEEAGYNSPLHF.

The rearrangement uses TRBV29-1 and TRBJ2-1; TRBD1 might be the D (7 bases). This CDR3 region has 16 residues. With 4 bases removed from V and 1 base from J, the gap between germline ends came to 17 bases. The germline CDR1 and CDR2 sequences are SQVTM and ANQGSEA. The chain's CDR3 is CSVGSAGGKSYNEQFF. The CDR3 DNA is TGCAGCGTTGGTTCGGCAGGGGGGAAATCCTACAATGAGCAGTTCTTC.

This clone was observed a handful of times. The chain combines TRBV7-2 with TRBJ1-1; D unresolved. The CDR3 totals 12 residues. The ends were cut back, 2 bases at V and 4 bases at J, with 5 bases in the middle. Germline assignment: CDR1 SGHTA and CDR2 FQGNSA. CDR3 sequence (DNA): TGTGCCAGCAGCTTATATACCACTGAAGCTTTCTTT. Amino acids: CASSLYTTEAFF.

V usage is TRBV4-1 and J usage is TRBJ2-3; no clear D gene. Trimming left V 1 base short and J 2 bases short, with 13 bases between. There are 16 residues in the CDR3. The germline V gene encodes CDR1 MGHRA and CDR2 YSYEKL. This chain's CDR3 is CASSQANMGFTDTQYF. CDR3 nucleotides: TGCGCCAGCAGCCAAGCTAACATGGGATTCACAGATACGCAGTATTTT.

By its share, this clone is medium-sized. In nucleotides, the CDR3 is TGTGCCAGCAGTGCGGGTTTTAACTATGGCTACACCTTC. Its protein is CASSAGFNYGYTF. V and J are TRBV2 and TRBJ1-2; D call uncertain. Germline CDR1 SNHLY, CDR2 FYNNEI. CDR3 length equals 13 residues. V lost 4 bases to trimming and J lost 1 base, with 7 bases between them.

The chain is built from TRBV7-2 and TRBJ1-2, with 7 bases lining up with TRBD1. This CDR3 spans 14 amino acids. V lost 6 bases, J lost 8 bases, and 12 bases stayed unmatched. Germline CDR1 reads SGHTA; CDR2 reads FQGNSA. CDR3 amino acids: CASSLDRAFRGYTF. Here the CDR3 DNA reads TGTGCCAGCAGTCTCGACAGGGCGTTTCGGGGCTACACCTTC. The whole variable domain, remainder taken from reference TRBV7-2 and TRBJ1-2, is GAGVSQSPSNKVTEKGKDVELRCDPISGHTALYWYRQSLGQGLEFLIYFQGNSAPDKSGLPSDRFSAERTGGSVSTLTIQRTQQEDSAVYLCASSLDRAFRGYTFGSGTRLTVV.

This chain joins TRBV7-9 and TRBJ2-5, with TRBD1 identical over 10 bases. V gave up 4 bases and J gave up 4 bases; unmatched junction bases: 0. The V gene's germline CDR1 is SEHNR and CDR2 FQNEAQ (reference sequence). The CDR3 has 13 residues. Here the CDR3 reads CASSWTGGETQYF. In DNA form, the CDR3 reads TGTGCCAGCAGCTGGACAGGGGGAGAGACCCAGTACTTC.

The rearrangement joins TRBV6-6 to TRBJ2-2, with 7 nucleotides matching TRBD1. Germline trimming cut 7 bases from V and 2 bases from J; bases unmatched to any gene: 4. CDR3 length equals 14 residues. Germline CDR1 is MNHNY and CDR2 is SVGAGI (reference sequence). In nucleotides, the CDR3 is TGTGCCAGCAAAAACAGGGGAAACACCGGGGAGCTGTTTTTT. It is translated as CASKNRGNTGELFF.

This clone was observed a handful of times. V and J are TRBV4-2 and TRBJ1-1; D is uncertain. CDR1 and CDR2 (germline): LGHNA, YNFKEQ. CDR3 length equals 12 residues. V dropped 5 bases and J dropped 6 bases, with 10 bases sitting between them. The CDR3 loop reads CASSSQTAEAFF. Written as DNA, the CDR3 is TGTGCCAGCAGCTCACAGACCGCTGAAGCTTTCTTT.

This chain joins TRBV9 and TRBJ2-3; tentative D call: TRBD2 (7 bases). V was clipped by 4 bases and J by 4 bases, with 16 bases between them. CDR3 length equals 15 residues. Germline V CDR1 and CDR2: SGDLS, YYNGEE. The CDR3 loop is CASSPEGGGADTQYF. CDR3 in DNA: TGTGCCAGCAGCCCGGAGGGGGGAGGGGCAGATACGCAGTATTTT.

As for this clone: Its ends do not fully match the called genes, so a read error is possible. The J gene is TRBJ1-2, the V gene TRBV7-7, with 11 bases identical to TRBD1. In germline, CDR1 is SSHAT, CDR2 FNYEAQ (reference sequence). The CDR3 has 19 residues. The CDR3 spells CASSHPRTGGGLIEAGYTF. CDR3 DNA: TGTGCTAGCAGCCATCCTCGGACAGGGGGCGGCTTAATCGAGGCTGGCTACACCTTC. The full variable domain, rest sourced from reference TRBV7-7 and TRBJ1-2, is GAGVSQSPRYKVTKRGQDVTLRCDPISSHATLYWYQQALGQGPEFLTYFNYEAQPDKSGLPSDRFSAERPEGSISTLTIQRTEQRDSAMYRCASSHPRTGGGLIEAGYTFGSGTRLTVV.

V usage is TRBV11-3 and J usage is TRBJ2-5, with TRBD2 matching 8 bases. The CDR3 contains 15 residues. Germline V CDR1 and CDR2: SGHNT, YENEEA. The J segment lost 3 bases and the V segment lost 4 bases, leaving 7 bases of the junction unmatched. This CDR3 is CASSSTRGGEETQYF. The CDR3 DNA sequence: TGTGCCAGCAGCTCCACCCGGGGGGGAGAAGAGACCCAGTACTTC.

The chain uses TRBV11-2 and TRBJ1-1; no clear D. The CDR3 is made up of 14 amino acids. CDR1 is SGHAT and CDR2 is FQNNGV in the germline V gene. The germline V and J ends were trimmed by 1 base and 3 bases, with 9 bases remaining between them. CDR3 in DNA: TGTGCCAGCAGCTTAGTGATAGGCTACACTGAAGCTTTCTTT. Translation gives CASSLVIGYTEAFF.

The chain combines TRBV5-4 with TRBJ2-7; 8 nucleotides match TRBD1. This CDR3 is 14 amino acids long. CDR1 and CDR2 from the germline V gene are SGHNT and YYREEE (reference sequence). Trimming removed 5 bases from V and 5 bases from J; junction bases left unmatched: 9. The CDR3 region is CASSPRTGKHEQYF. CDR3 DNA sequence: TGTGCCAGCAGTCCTCGGACAGGGAAACACGAGCAGTACTTC.

The rearrangement uses TRBV11-3 and TRBJ1-3; D is unclear. The CDR3 is made up of 16 amino acids. The V end was cut by 4 bases, the J end by 0 bases, with 13 bases between. Germline loops: CDR1 SGHNT, CDR2 YENEEA. CDR3 nucleotides: TGTGCCAGCAGCTACACCGGGCGCAACTCTGGAAACACCATATATTTT. Its protein is CASSYTGRNSGNTIYF.